This T cell receptor (beta chain) was sequenced for a study of blood T cell repertoires in COVID-19. On the study more broadly: There were acute and convalescent COVID-19 samples, and they came from the United States, Italy and Spain. T cells, B-cell-depleted T cells, or PBMCs provided the cDNA or gDNA that served as material.

This clone was observed a single time. Assay: immunoSEQ multiplex PCR; the TCRdb copy retains only in-frame clones and omits some. The repertoire holds around 100,000 clones, with 70% to 85% as singletons. The sequencing input was peripheral blood. The receptor was isolated from a man aged 55 to 69 with active or convalescent COVID-19.

The CDR3 nucleotides read TGTGCCAGTAGCCCGACAGGGGTTGGGAACTATGGCTACACCTTC. Translation gives CASSPTGVGNYGYTF. V and J are TRBV19 and TRBJ1-2; 8 bases align to TRBD1. With V trimmed by 6 bases and J by 2 bases, 8 bases remained unmatched. Germline CDR1 reads LNHDA; CDR2 reads SQIVND (reference sequence). This CDR3 has 15 amino acids.